The 32 T cell receptor beta chains listed next were all sequenced from one sample in a study of shared clonotypes between healthy human individuals. Sequencing used immunoSEQ multiplex PCR; TCRdb keeps in-frame clones, though not all of them. Of under 1 million clones in the sample, 80% to 95% were seen once. In the naive CD8 group, cells lacked CD45RO and were positively selected for CCR7, so terminally differentiated effector memory CD45RA+ cells were left out. Sequencing was carried out using naive CD8+ T cells sorted from blood. The receptors shown here come from a man under 40 in good health.

The J gene is TRBJ2-7, the V gene TRBV7-2; TRBD2 matches 8 bases. J was trimmed by 2 bases and V by 2 bases; bases with no gene match: 5. CDR1 and CDR2 from the germline V gene are SGHTA and FQGNSA. This CDR3 region has 15 residues. CDR3 sequence: CASSLRTSGPYEQYF. Here the CDR3 DNA reads TGTGCCAGCAGCTTACGTACTAGCGGCCCCTACGAGCAGTACTTC.

The chain recombines TRBV27 with TRBJ2-7; D is uncertain. The CDR3 consists of 14 residues. Per germline, CDR1 MNHEY and CDR2 SMNVEV (reference sequence). V dropped 5 bases and J dropped 0 bases, with 11 bases sitting between them. In DNA, the CDR3 is TGTGCCAGCAGTACAGACCCCGGCTCCTACGAGCAGTACTTC. It yields the protein CASSTDPGSYEQYF.

The chain recombines TRBV7-6 with TRBJ2-2; D gene ambiguous. V lost 3 bases and J 6 bases, leaving 11 bases between the germline ends. The CDR3 is 14 residues long. Germline CDR1 SGHVS, CDR2 FNYEAQ. CDR3 in DNA: TGTGCCAGCAGCTTCGAAGGGCCGGCCGGGGAGCTGTTTTTT. Its translation: CASSFEGPAGELFF.

The table lists this clone with a count of one. The chain employs TRBV7-9 and TRBJ1-4; the match to TRBD1 covers 9 bases. The CDR3 extends over 19 amino acids. From germline, CDR1 is SEHNR and CDR2 FQNEAQ (reference sequence). With V trimmed by 4 bases and J by 3 bases, 15 bases remained unmatched. The CDR3, as DNA: TGTGCCAGCAGCTCCAGGGGACAGGGTTTTCGTCATGCTAATGAAAAACTGTTTTTT. Translated, it gives CASSSRGQGFRHANEKLFF. Full variable domain (rest looked up from reference TRBV7-9 and TRBJ1-4): DTGVSQNPRHKITKRGQNVTFRCDPISEHNRLYWYRQTLGQGPEFLTYFQNEAQLEKSRLLSDRFSAERPKGSFSTLEIQRTEQGDSAMYLCASSSRGQGFRHANEKLFFGSGTQLSVL.

Concerning this clone itself: Other DNA sequences in the same sample also yield this CDR3. The gene calls are TRBV9 and TRBJ2-5; D may be TRBD1 or TRBD2 (6 bases each). Germline CDR1 and CDR2: SGDLS and YYNGEE. The ends were cut back, 0 bases at V and 1 base at J, with 10 bases in the middle. CDR3 length: 15 amino acids. Written as DNA, the CDR3 is TGTGCCAGCAGCGTAGAGGGGGGCTTCCAAGAGACCCAGTACTTC. This gives the protein CASSVEGGFQETQYF.

The chain couples TRBV27 to TRBJ2-7; 7 nucleotides match TRBD1. J gave up 4 bases and V 2 bases, and 11 bases lay outside the gene matches. The CDR3 consists of 16 residues. CDR1 is MNHEY, CDR2 SMNVEV, per germline (reference sequence). The CDR3 sequence: CASSLLLRTGLYEQYF. The CDR3 DNA sequence: TGTGCCAGCAGTTTACTGCTGAGGACAGGATTATACGAGCAGTACTTC.

This rearrangement joins TRBV6-6 to TRBJ1-4; D unresolved. Germline CDR1 and CDR2: MNHNY and SVGAGI (reference sequence). Trimming took off 2 bases at V and 5 bases at J, with 6 bases between the two ends. This CDR3 spans 13 amino acids. The CDR3 sequence is CASSYTGNEKLFF. In DNA form, the CDR3 reads TGTGCCAGCAGTTACACGGGGAATGAAAAACTGTTTTTT.

The V and J genes are TRBV27 and TRBJ2-7; D uncertain. V was shortened by 6 bases and J by 3 bases, with 6 bases between the two germline ends. The CDR3 covers 11 residues. CDR1 is MNHEY, CDR2 SMNVEV, per germline (reference sequence). The CDR3 region is CASRRDYEQYF. CDR3 bases: TGTGCCAGCAGGCGCGACTACGAGCAGTACTTC.

The sample holds one count of this clone. The chain couples TRBV6-5 to TRBJ2-1; unclear D gene. Trimming left V 6 bases short and J 3 bases short, with 6 bases between. The germline V gene has CDR1 MNHEY and CDR2 SVGAGI. This CDR3 comprises 12 residues. CDR3 in DNA: TGTGCCAGCAGGAAGGACTACAATGAGCAGTTCTTC. It encodes CASRKDYNEQFF.

The rearrangement uses TRBV29-1 and TRBJ1-1; 12 positions agree with TRBD1. This CDR3 has 15 amino acids. The V gene end was trimmed by 2 bases and the J gene end by 6 bases; junction bases not matched to a gene: 7. In germline, CDR1 is SQVTM, CDR2 ANQGSEA. CDR3 in DNA: TGCAGCGTTGAACCAACGGGACAGGGGGCTTCTGAAGCTTTCTTT. Translated: CSVEPTGQGASEAFF.

This clone has just one count. This rearrangement joins TRBV28 to TRBJ2-1, with 11 bases aligning to TRBD2. CDR3 length: 16 residues. J was trimmed by 7 bases and V by 4 bases; bases with no gene match: 9. Germline V gene data show CDR1 as MDHEN and CDR2 as SYDVKM. The CDR3 protein is CASSSSGTSGLNEQFF. For the CDR3, the DNA is TGTGCCAGCAGTTCATCCGGGACTAGCGGATTGAATGAGCAGTTCTTC.

The rearrangement uses TRBV27 and TRBJ2-7; a possible D gene is TRBD1 (7 bases). This CDR3 has 14 residues. The ends were cut back, 5 bases at V and 3 bases at J, with 14 bases in the middle. Germline loops: CDR1 MNHEY, CDR2 SMNVEV (reference sequence). The CDR3 nucleotides read TGTGCCAGCAGTACGACAGGGACTCTCTACGAGCAGTACTTC. This codes for CASSTTGTLYEQYF.

The chain couples TRBV30 to TRBJ2-7, with TRBD1 identical over 9 bases. Germline V lookup: CDR1 GTSNPN, CDR2 SVGIG (reference sequence). After removal of 3 bases from V and 4 bases from J, the junction contained 1 base not matched to a gene. This CDR3 contains 12 residues. CDR3 residues: CAWRTGGYEQYF. CDR3 in DNA: TGTGCCTGGAGGACAGGGGGGTACGAGCAGTACTTC.

The chain carries TRBV5-6 and TRBJ2-1; TRBD2 aligns across 8 bases. The CDR3 has 15 residues. CDR1 and CDR2 (germline): SGHDT, YYEEEE. With 4 bases clipped from V and 9 bases from J, the junction kept 12 bases outside the gene matches. This CDR3 is CASSPPGLVATEQFF. In nucleotides, the CDR3 is TGTGCCAGCAGCCCGCCGGGACTAGTAGCGACTGAGCAGTTCTTC. The full variable domain, completed using reference TRBV5-6 and TRBJ2-1, is DAGVTQSPTHLIKTRGQQVTLRCSPKSGHDTVSWYQQALGQGPQFIFQYYEEEERQRGNFPDRFSGHQFPNYSSELNVNALLLGDSALYLCASSPPGLVATEQFFGPGTRLTVL.

V gene TRBV28 combines with J gene TRBJ1-2; TRBD1 matches at 7 bases. The CDR3 runs 16 residues. Germline V lookup: CDR1 MDHEN, CDR2 SYDVKM. J gave up 2 bases and V 6 bases, and 12 bases lay outside the gene matches. Written as DNA, the CDR3 is TGTGCCAGCAGCACCGGGACAGCGACCTTAAACTATGGCTACACCTTC. Its translation: CASSTGTATLNYGYTF.

The chain recombines TRBV7-2 with TRBJ2-1; D is uncertain. The CDR3 extends over 16 amino acids. The germline V gene encodes CDR1 SGHTA and CDR2 FQGNSA. With 2 bases removed from V and 0 bases from J, the gap between germline ends came to 11 bases. CDR3 protein: CASSLNFYSSYNEQFF. The CDR3 bases are TGTGCCAGCAGCTTAAATTTCTATAGCTCCTACAATGAGCAGTTCTTC.

The chain uses TRBV10-2 and TRBJ2-7; 11 bases align to TRBD1. This CDR3 region has 14 residues. V trimming: 8 bases; J trimming: 5 bases; junction bases outside the gene matches: 8. The germline V gene encodes CDR1 WSHSY and CDR2 SAAADI. The CDR3: CASSPRTGGNEQYF. CDR3 DNA: TGCGCCAGCTCCCCCCGGACAGGGGGCAACGAGCAGTACTTC.

This clone appeared once. This chain uses TRBV7-2 with TRBJ2-7; the D gene is possibly TRBD1 (7 bases). The germline V gene has CDR1 SGHTA and CDR2 FQGNSA. Trimming shortened V by 0 bases and J by 3 bases, and 15 bases separated the two germline ends. The CDR3 runs 16 residues. This CDR3 reads CASSLARGVLGYEQYF. For the CDR3, the DNA is TGTGCCAGCAGCTTAGCCAGGGGGGTTCTTGGCTACGAGCAGTACTTC.

The chain couples TRBV9 to TRBJ2-1; 13 bases are shared with TRBD2. This CDR3 region has 16 residues. V lost 3 bases and J lost 9; bases outside the gene matches: 9. Germline V gene lookup returns CDR1 SGDLS and CDR2 YYNGEE. The DNA for the CDR3 is TGTGCCAGCAGCGGAGGGGTTTGGACTAGCGGGGGTGAGCAGTTCTTC. This translates into CASSGGVWTSGGEQFF.

V and J are TRBV5-1 and TRBJ2-5; D is unclear. The ends were cut back, 0 bases at V and 3 bases at J, with 12 bases in the middle. In germline, CDR1 is SGHRS, CDR2 YFSETQ. The CDR3 consists of 15 residues. CDR3 residues: CASSLAANFEETQYF. CDR3 DNA sequence: TGCGCCAGCAGCTTGGCGGCGAATTTCGAAGAGACCCAGTACTTC.

This rearrangement joins TRBV25-1 to TRBJ1-2; D perhaps matches TRBD1 (5 bases). This CDR3 is built from 13 residues. Trimming took 7 bases from V and 4 from J, leaving 13 bases between them. Germline CDR1 reads MGHDK; CDR2 reads SYGVNS. The CDR3 nucleotides are TGTGCCAGCACCCACGGAGGGGCCTATGGCTACACCTTC. Amino acid sequence: CASTHGGAYGYTF.

A few counts support this clone. This chain uses TRBV19 with TRBJ2-1; TRBD1 agrees at 11 bases. V lost 4 bases to trimming and J lost 8 bases; unmatched junction nucleotides: 7. CDR1 is LNHDA and CDR2 is SQIVND in the germline V gene (reference sequence). The CDR3 runs to 15 residues. CDR3: CASSTPGQGVDEQFF. Written as DNA, the CDR3 is TGTGCCAGTAGTACACCGGGACAGGGGGTCGATGAGCAGTTCTTC.

V gene TRBV21-1 combines with J gene TRBJ1-2; the table's TRBD1 call for D was not verified on the DNA. TRBV21-1 is a pseudogene segment. The CDR3 totals 17 residues. The DNA for the CDR3 is TGTGCCAGCAAGGGGCCGGGACAGGGTGTGTTCGGCTATGGCTACACCTTC. This translates into CASKGPGQGVFGYGYTF.

The chain employs TRBV5-6 and TRBJ2-2; D ambiguous. Germline CDR1 is SGHDT and CDR2 is YYEEEE. The CDR3 sequence is 15 residues long. Trimming removed 3 bases from V and 5 bases from J, with 14 bases in between. The CDR3 sequence: CASSSGGLGTGELFF. CDR3 coding DNA: TGTGCCAGCAGCTCCGGTGGCCTTGGAACCGGGGAGCTGTTTTTT.

The chain joins TRBV25-1 to TRBJ2-1, with 8 bases aligning to TRBD2. The V and J ends lost 3 bases and 14 bases, in that order; junction bases with no gene match: 24. Germline CDR1 MGHDK, CDR2 SYGVNS. The CDR3 length is 18 residues. The CDR3 DNA follows: TGTGCCAGCAGTGATGAACTAGCGGTGCCCTACGGTGGTTGGTCAAAGTTCTTC. As protein: CASSDELAVPYGGWSKFF.

V and J are TRBV4-3 and TRBJ2-4; the match to TRBD1 covers 8 bases. J was trimmed by 6 bases and V by 3 bases; bases with no gene match: 4. The CDR3 totals 14 residues. Germline values: CDR1 LGHNA, CDR2 YSLEER. The CDR3 sequence: CASSHGQGLNIQYF. The CDR3 region has the DNA TGCGCCAGCAGCCACGGACAGGGCCTAAACATTCAGTACTTC.

The chain uses TRBV7-9 and TRBJ2-5; tentative D call: TRBD1 (5 bases). The length of the CDR3 is 16 residues. The germline CDR1 and CDR2 sequences are SEHNR and FQNEAQ (reference sequence). The germline V and J ends were trimmed by 1 base and 0 bases, with 12 bases remaining between them. CDR3 DNA sequence: TGTGCCAGCAGCTTAGAATGGGGCAAGTACCAAGAGACCCAGTACTTC. It yields the protein CASSLEWGKYQETQYF. Full variable domain (rest looked up from reference TRBV7-9 and TRBJ2-5): DTGVSQNPRHKITKRGQNVTFRCDPISEHNRLYWYRQTLGQGPEFLTYFQNEAQLEKSRLLSDRFSAERPKGSFSTLEIQRTEQGDSAMYLCASSLEWGKYQETQYFGPGTRLLVL.

The chain employs TRBV5-4 and TRBJ1-1, with 7 bases fitting TRBD1. With 5 bases clipped from V and 11 bases from J, the junction kept 15 bases outside the gene matches. This CDR3 is 14 amino acids long. CDR1 is SGHNT, CDR2 YYREEE, per germline (reference sequence). The CDR3 protein is CASSIGTEAFRAFF. DNA for the CDR3: TGTGCCAGCAGTATCGGGACAGAAGCTTTTCGGGCTTTCTTT.

This clone was seen only once. The V and J genes are TRBV5-6 and TRBJ2-7; 11 bases line up with TRBD2. The CDR3 is 14 amino acids. The V and J ends lost 5 bases and 4 bases, in that order; junction bases with no gene match: 5. CDR1 is SGHDT and CDR2 is YYEEEE in the germline V gene. CDR3 nucleotide sequence: TGTGCCAGCAGGGCACTAGCGGGAGCGTACGAGCAGTACTTC. Translated, it gives CASRALAGAYEQYF. Based on the CDR3 plus reference TRBV5-6 and TRBJ2-7, the full variable domain is DAGVTQSPTHLIKTRGQQVTLRCSPKSGHDTVSWYQQALGQGPQFIFQYYEEEERQRGNFPDRFSGHQFPNYSSELNVNALLLGDSALYLCASRALAGAYEQYFGPGTRLTVT.

The genes are TRBV9 and TRBJ2-1; tentatively, D is TRBD2 (6 bases). Trimming left V 2 bases short and J 4 bases short, with 16 bases between. The CDR3 consists of 16 residues. Per germline, CDR1 SGDLS and CDR2 YYNGEE. CDR3 region: CASSVFRDSLYNEQFF. The CDR3 DNA reads as TGTGCCAGCAGCGTGTTCCGGGACTCGCTATACAATGAGCAGTTCTTC.

This rearrangement joins TRBV2 to TRBJ2-3, with D perhaps being TRBD1 or TRBD2 (5 bases each). The V and J ends lost 3 bases and 5 bases respectively, with 12 bases between them. Germline loops: CDR1 SNHLY, CDR2 FYNNEI. CDR3 length: 14 amino acids. This CDR3 is CASSDRDRIDTQYF. The CDR3 DNA is TGTGCCAGCAGTGACCGGGACCGTATAGATACGCAGTATTTT.

This chain uses TRBV15 with TRBJ2-4; maybe TRBD2 (6 bases). In germline, CDR1 is LNHNV, CDR2 YYDKDF (reference sequence). V lost 0 bases and J 8 bases, leaving 11 bases between the germline ends. The CDR3 is 14 residues long. CDR3 loop: CATSRDRGGDIQYF. The CDR3 DNA reads as TGTGCCACCAGCAGAGATCGGGGCGGGGACATTCAGTACTTC.